Presented here are 8 T cell receptor beta chains from one specimen sequenced in a study of shared clonotypes between healthy human individuals. Clones were read by immunoSEQ multiplex PCR, and TCRdb kept only the in-frame ones, dropping some. The sample shows roughly 1 million clones, more than 60% of them seen only once. The sequenced sample consisted of memory CD4+ T cells sorted from blood. Stated subset: CD45RA-negative fraction. The receptors originated from a man between 18 and 29 years old in good health.

There are a few counts of this clone. The CDR3 spells CASSQTGTGNQPQHF. In DNA, the CDR3 is TGTGCCAGCAGTCAGACCGGGACAGGCAATCAGCCCCAGCATTTT. The J gene is TRBJ1-5, the V gene TRBV27, with 7 positions matching TRBD1. V lost 5 bases and J lost 2; bases outside the gene matches: 6. Germline V gene lookup returns CDR1 MNHEY and CDR2 SMNVEV (reference sequence). The CDR3 has 15 residues.

The sample holds one count of this clone. V and J are TRBV19 and TRBJ1-6; 9 bases fit TRBD1. Germline V gene sequence: CDR1 LNHDA, CDR2 SQIVND (reference sequence). CDR3 length: 16 residues. V lost 6 bases and J lost 7; bases outside the gene matches: 10. The CDR3 region is CASRNRGLDPNSPLHF. In DNA, the CDR3 is TGTGCCAGTAGAAACAGGGGGCTCGATCCGAATTCACCCCTCCACTTT.

This rearrangement joins TRBV6-1 to TRBJ1-4; D is possibly TRBD1 (6 bases). Germline V gene data show CDR1 as MNHNS and CDR2 as SASEGT. CDR3 length: 14 amino acids. Trimming took off 7 bases at V and 0 bases at J, with 9 bases between the two ends. The CDR3 reads CASTRTATNEKLFF. The DNA of the CDR3 is TGTGCCAGCACTAGGACAGCAACTAATGAAAAACTGTTTTTT.

This clone has just a few counts. J is TRBJ2-4 and V is TRBV7-2; D gene unclear. This CDR3 is built from 17 residues. Germline CDR1 and CDR2: SGHTA and FQGNSA. Deletions cut 1 base from V and 2 bases from J, with 15 bases between. CDR3 DNA: TGTGCCAGCAGCTTAGTAGCCCAATTGGGGTCCAAAAACATTCAGTACTTC. It is translated as CASSLVAQLGSKNIQYF.

The chain employs TRBV6-5 and TRBJ1-1; D is unclear. Germline V gene sequence: CDR1 MNHEY, CDR2 SVGAGI. V lost 7 bases and J 3 bases, leaving 18 bases between the germline ends. The CDR3 consists of 15 residues. The CDR3 DNA reads as TGTGCCAGCAAACCGAGGGTGGGGTCCGACACTGAAGCTTTCTTT. Its protein product is CASKPRVGSDTEAFF.

The V gene is TRBV13, the J gene TRBJ1-5; D gene unclear. The CDR3 is 14 residues long. V gave up 3 bases and J gave up 4 bases, with 10 bases separating them. Germline V gene lookup returns CDR1 PRHDT and CDR2 FYEKMQ (reference sequence). The CDR3 sequence: CASSFGNSNQPQHF. The CDR3 DNA sequence: TGTGCCAGCAGCTTCGGAAATAGTAATCAGCCCCAGCATTTT. The whole variable domain, remainder taken from reference TRBV13 and TRBJ1-5, is AAGVIQSPRHLIKEKRETATLKCYPIPRHDTVYWYQQGPGQDPQFLISFYEKMQSDKGSIPDRFSAQQFSDYHSELNMSSLELGDSALYFCASSFGNSNQPQHFGDGTRLSIL.

This clone appeared a few times. The chain joins TRBV7-2 to TRBJ2-2, with no clear D. From germline, CDR1 is SGHTA and CDR2 FQGNSA. V was cut by 5 bases and J by 6 bases, with 19 bases left in between. The CDR3 has 16 residues. In nucleotides, the CDR3 is TGTGCCAGCAGCCCCACCGGTGGGTCAAAGGCCGGGGAGCTGTTTTTT. Protein product: CASSPTGGSKAGELFF.

The V gene is TRBV2, the J gene TRBJ2-7; the match to TRBD1 covers 10 bases. The CDR3 runs 13 residues. Per the germline V gene, CDR1 is SNHLY and CDR2 is FYNNEI. Trimming took 8 bases from V and 7 from J; bases not matched to a gene: 8. The CDR3 region is CASVGQGSGEQYF. The CDR3 bases are TGTGCCAGCGTGGGACAGGGGTCAGGGGAGCAGTACTTC.